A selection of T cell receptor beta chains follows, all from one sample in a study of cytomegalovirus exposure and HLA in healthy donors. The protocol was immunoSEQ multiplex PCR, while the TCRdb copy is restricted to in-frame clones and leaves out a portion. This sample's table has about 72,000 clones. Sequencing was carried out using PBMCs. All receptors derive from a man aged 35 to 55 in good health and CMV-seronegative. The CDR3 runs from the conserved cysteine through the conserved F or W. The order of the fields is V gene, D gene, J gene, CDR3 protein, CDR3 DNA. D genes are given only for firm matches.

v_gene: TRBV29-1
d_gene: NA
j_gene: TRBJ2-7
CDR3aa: CSAKSRGVYEQYF
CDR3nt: TGCAGCGCCAAATCCCGGGGAGTCTACGAGCAGTACTTC

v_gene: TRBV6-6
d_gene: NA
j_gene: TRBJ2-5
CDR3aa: CASSYGPAETQYF
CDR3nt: TGTGCCAGCAGTTACGGGCCAGCCGAGACCCAGTACTTC

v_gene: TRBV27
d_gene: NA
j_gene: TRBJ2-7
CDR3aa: CASSLGRGAYEQYF
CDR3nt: TGTGCCAGCAGTTTAGGGCGGGGAGCCTACGAGCAGTACTTC

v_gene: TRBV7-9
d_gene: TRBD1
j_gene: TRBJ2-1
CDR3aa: CASIPPRGQGDYNEQFF
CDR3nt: TGTGCCAGCATCCCTCCTAGGGGACAGGGGGATTACAATGAGCAGTTCTTC

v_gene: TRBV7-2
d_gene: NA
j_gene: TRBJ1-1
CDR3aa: CASSLSLTEIEAFF
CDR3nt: TGTGCCAGCAGCTTATCCCTCACAGAGATTGAAGCTTTCTTT

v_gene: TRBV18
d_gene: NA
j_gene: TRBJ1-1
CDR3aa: CASSANGDMNTEAFF
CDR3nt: TGTGCCAGCTCAGCCAACGGGGATATGAACACTGAAGCTTTCTTT

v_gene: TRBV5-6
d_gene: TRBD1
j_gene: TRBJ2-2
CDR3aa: CASSPGTGPGELFF
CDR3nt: TGTGCCAGCAGCCCCGGGACAGGGCCCGGGGAGCTGTTTTTT

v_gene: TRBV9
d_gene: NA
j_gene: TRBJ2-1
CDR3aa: CASSGPGAADNEQFF
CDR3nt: TGTGCCAGCAGCGGACCAGGGGCCGCTGACAATGAGCAGTTCTTC

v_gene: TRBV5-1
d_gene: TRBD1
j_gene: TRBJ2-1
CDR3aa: CASSLPGQEYNEQFF
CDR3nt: TGCGCCAGCAGCTTGCCCGGACAGGAATACAATGAGCAGTTCTTC

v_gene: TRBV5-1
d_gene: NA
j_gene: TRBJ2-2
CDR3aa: CASSWEGGSTGELFF
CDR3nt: TGCGCCAGCAGCTGGGAAGGAGGAAGCACCGGGGAGCTGTTTTTT

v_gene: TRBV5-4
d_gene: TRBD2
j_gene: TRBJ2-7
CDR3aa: CASRRFGGARYEQYF
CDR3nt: TGTGCCAGCAGGCGATTCGGGGGGGCTCGGTACGAGCAGTACTTC

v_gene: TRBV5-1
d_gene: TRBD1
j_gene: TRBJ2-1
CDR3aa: CASSLGQGGNEQFF
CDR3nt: TGCGCCAGCAGCCTAGGACAGGGAGGCAATGAGCAGTTCTTC

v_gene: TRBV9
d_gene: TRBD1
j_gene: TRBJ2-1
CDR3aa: CASSPGQEWDNEQFF
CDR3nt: TGTGCCAGCAGTCCCGGACAGGAATGGGACAATGAGCAGTTCTTC

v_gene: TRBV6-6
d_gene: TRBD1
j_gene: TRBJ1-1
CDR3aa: CASSHRTGVMNTEAFF
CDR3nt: TGTGCCAGCAGTCACCGGACAGGGGTAATGAACACTGAAGCTTTCTTT

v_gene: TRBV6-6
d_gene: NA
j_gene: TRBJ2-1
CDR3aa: CASIPTGRHEQFF
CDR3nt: TGTGCCAGCATTCCGACAGGGAGGCATGAGCAGTTCTTC

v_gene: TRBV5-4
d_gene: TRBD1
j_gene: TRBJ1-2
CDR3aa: CASSLMDRDYGYTF
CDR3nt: TGTGCCAGCAGTTTAATGGACAGGGACTATGGCTACACCTTC

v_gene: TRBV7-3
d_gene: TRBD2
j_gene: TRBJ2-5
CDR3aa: CASSPSGGETQYF
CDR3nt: TGTGCCAGCAGCCCCTCGGGGGGAGAGACCCAGTACTTC

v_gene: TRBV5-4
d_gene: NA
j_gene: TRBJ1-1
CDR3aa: CASSLRRGNTEAFF
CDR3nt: TGTGCCAGCAGCTTGAGAAGAGGGAACACTGAAGCTTTCTTT

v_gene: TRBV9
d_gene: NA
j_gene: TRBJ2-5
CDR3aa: CASSVGSPGPQTQYF
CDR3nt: TGTGCCAGCAGCGTAGGATCCCCAGGCCCACAGACCCAGTACTTC

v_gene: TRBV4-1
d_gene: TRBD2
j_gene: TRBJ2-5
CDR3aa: CASSRGLAGGLRETQYF
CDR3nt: TGCGCCAGCAGCAGGGGACTAGCGGGGGGTTTAAGAGAGACCCAGTACTTC

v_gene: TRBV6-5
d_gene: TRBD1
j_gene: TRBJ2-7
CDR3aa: CASSYRDRAYEQYF
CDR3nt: TGTGCCAGCAGTTACCGGGACAGGGCCTACGAGCAGTACTTC

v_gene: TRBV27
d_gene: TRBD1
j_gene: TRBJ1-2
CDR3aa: CASGPGQVITNYGYTF
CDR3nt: TGTGCCAGCGGGCCGGGACAGGTGATAACTAACTATGGCTACACCTTC

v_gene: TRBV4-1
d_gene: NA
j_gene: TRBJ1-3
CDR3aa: CASSDRIRDPGNTIYF
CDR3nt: TGCGCCAGCAGCGACCGAATCAGGGATCCTGGAAACACCATATATTTT

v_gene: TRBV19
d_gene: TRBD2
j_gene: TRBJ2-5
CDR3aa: CASSIGGTSGGQETQYF
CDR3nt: TGTGCCAGTAGTATTGGGGGGACTAGCGGGGGACAAGAGACCCAGTACTTC

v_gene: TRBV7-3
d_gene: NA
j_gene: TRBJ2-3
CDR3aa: CASSFGGRTDTQYF
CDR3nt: TGTGCCAGCAGCTTTGGGGGGAGGACAGATACGCAGTATTTT

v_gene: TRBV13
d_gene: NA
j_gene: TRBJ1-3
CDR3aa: CASSRGSIGNTIYF
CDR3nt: TGTGCCAGCAGTCGGGGGTCGATAGGAAACACCATATATTTT